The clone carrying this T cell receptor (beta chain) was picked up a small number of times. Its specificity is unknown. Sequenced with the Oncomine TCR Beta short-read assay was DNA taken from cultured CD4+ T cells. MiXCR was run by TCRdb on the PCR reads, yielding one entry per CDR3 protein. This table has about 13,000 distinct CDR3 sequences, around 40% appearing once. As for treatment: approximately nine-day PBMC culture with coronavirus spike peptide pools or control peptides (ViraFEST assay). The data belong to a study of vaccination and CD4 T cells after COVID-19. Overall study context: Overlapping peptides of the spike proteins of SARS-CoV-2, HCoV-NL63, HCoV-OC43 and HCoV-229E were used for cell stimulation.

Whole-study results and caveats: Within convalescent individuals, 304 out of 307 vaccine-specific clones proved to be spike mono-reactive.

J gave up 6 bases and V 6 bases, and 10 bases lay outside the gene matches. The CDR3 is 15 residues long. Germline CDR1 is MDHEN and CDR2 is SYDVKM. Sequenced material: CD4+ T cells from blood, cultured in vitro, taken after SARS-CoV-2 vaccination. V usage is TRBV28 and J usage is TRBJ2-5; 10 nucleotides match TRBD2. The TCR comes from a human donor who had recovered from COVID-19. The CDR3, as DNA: TGTGCCAGCAGCCCCCCTAGCGGGGGCATGAAGACCCAGTACTTC. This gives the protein CASSPPSGGMKTQYF.